These 3 T cell receptor beta chains were sequenced from one sample in a study of tumor-infiltrating lymphocytes in primary liver carcinoma. It was from 20-30 mg of unsorted bulk tissue that RNA and DNA were co-extracted. A constant-region primer served to make TCR beta cDNA from about 500 ng total RNA. Each TCR beta library was derived from three nested multiplex PCR rounds that employed slightly modified ARM-PCR. With TRBV1-TRBV30 forward primers and a C-beta reverse primer, the first two PCR rounds were run for approximately 10 cycles each. TCRdb re-analysed the multiplex PCR reads in MiXCR, keeping a single row per CDR3 protein. The table shows about 120,000 distinct CDR3 sequences, with 55% to 70% occurring only once. The sequenced sample consisted of tumor-adjacent normal liver tissue. These receptors were obtained from an older woman with primary liver carcinoma and hepatitis B virus infection.

The V call is TRBV12-3 or TRBV12-4, the J call TRBJ2-7; the D gene is possibly TRBD2 (5 bases). The V end lost 5 bases, the J end lost 12 bases, and 20 bases lay between the germline ends. This CDR3 has 13 amino acids. CDR3 bases: TGTGCCAGCAGTCTAGGAGGCTCCTACGAGTGGTACTTC. Its protein is CASSLGGSYEWYF.

Turning to this clonotype: The CDR3 does not close with the conserved phenylalanine or tryptophan, likely indicating a read error. The V call is TRBV6-6, the J call TRBJ2-6; D is perhaps TRBD1 (5 bases). This CDR3 has 13 amino acids. CDR1 and CDR2 from the germline V gene are MNHNY and SVGAGI (reference sequence). The CDR3 spells CASNLPGANVLTS. The CDR3 DNA reads as TGTGCCAGCAATCTACCTGGGGCTAACGTCCTGACTTCC.

Comment on this clonotype: The conserved final phenylalanine or tryptophan is absent from the CDR3, which likely points to a read error. The chain is built from TRBV11-2 and TRBJ2-1, with D possibly matching TRBD2 (6 bases). The CDR3 spans 17 residues. Looked up from germline, CDR1 is SGHAT and CDR2 is FQNNGV. CDR3 sequence: CASSPAGLGDSCNEQFY. The CDR3 nucleotides are TGTGCCAGCAGCCCAGCGGGTTTAGGGGACTCCTGCAATGAGCAGTTCTAC.